This TCR beta chain was profiled in a study of post-analysis software for immune sequencing data. Study background: There were relapsing-remitting, secondary progressive and progressive-relapsing multiple sclerosis among the disease courses included.

Presence of unique molecular identifiers characterized the TCR beta cDNA libraries. MiXCR, run by TCRdb on the PCR reads, gives a single entry per CDR3 protein. The table includes fewer than 850,000 distinct CDR3 sequences, around 27% detected once. Broader study findings: The five TRBV segments detected at higher frequency in patients than in controls included TRBV5-6, TRBV5-1 and TRBV20-1.

There are a few counts of this clonotype. No antigen is known for it. Trimming cost V 7 bases and J 5 bases, with 14 bases left between them. The CDR3 sequence is 13 residues long. Per the germline V gene, CDR1 is KGHDR and CDR2 is SFDVKD. Material for sequencing was blood. This TCR was sampled from a girl between 5 and 17 years old with multiple sclerosis. The chain is built from TRBV24-1 and TRBJ2-7; TRBD1 is a possible D gene (5 bases). The CDR3 bases are TGTGCCACCAGCGCAGGGCTTCCTAACGAGCAGTACTTC. Its translation: CATSAGLPNEQYF.